The source of this TCR beta chain is a study of T cell responses to AZD1222 COVID-19 vaccine. Germline-derived CDR1 and CDR2 are SGHTA and FQGNSA. V lost 3 bases to trimming and J lost 0 bases, with 11 bases between them. The CDR3 is 16 amino acids. Libraries were prepared by immunoSEQ multiplex PCR; TCRdb keeps only in-frame clonotypes and omits some of them. The sample records 150,000 or so clones, 85% to 90% being singletons. The sequencing here drew on peripheral blood, taken 28 days after the second dose of the MenACWY control vaccine. The genes are TRBV7-2 and TRBJ2-2, with D possibly being TRBD1 or TRBD2 (5 bases each). This receptor was taken from an adult who received the MenACWY meningococcal vaccine as a control. The CDR3 reads CASSLGRIANTGELFF. The CDR3 DNA sequence: TGTGCCAGCAGCTTGGGACGGATAGCGAACACCGGGGAGCTGTTTTTT.